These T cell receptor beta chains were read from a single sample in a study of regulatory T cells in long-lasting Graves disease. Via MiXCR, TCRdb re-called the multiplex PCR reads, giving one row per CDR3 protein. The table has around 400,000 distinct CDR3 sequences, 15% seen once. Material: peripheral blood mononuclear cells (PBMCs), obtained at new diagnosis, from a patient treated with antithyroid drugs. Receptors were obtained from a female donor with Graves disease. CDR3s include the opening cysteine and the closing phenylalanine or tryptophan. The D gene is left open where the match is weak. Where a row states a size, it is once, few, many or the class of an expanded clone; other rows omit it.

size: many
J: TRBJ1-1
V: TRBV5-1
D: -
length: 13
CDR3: CASSFRGNTEAFF
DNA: TGCGCCAGCAGCTTTAGGGGGAACACTGAAGCTTTCTTT

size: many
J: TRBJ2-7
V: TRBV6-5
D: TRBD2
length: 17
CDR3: CASSYSTGLAGWNEQYF
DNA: TGTGCCAGCAGTTACTCGACCGGTCTAGCGGGGTGGAACGAGCAGTACTTC

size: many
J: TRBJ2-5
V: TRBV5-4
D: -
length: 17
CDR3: CASNSRRAGISLETQYF
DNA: TGTGCCAGCAACTCGAGACGTGCAGGCATCTCGCTAGAGACCCAGTACTTC

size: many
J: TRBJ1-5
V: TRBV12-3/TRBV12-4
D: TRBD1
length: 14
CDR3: CASSGQGRNQPQHF
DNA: TGTGCCAGCAGTGGACAGGGTAGGAATCAGCCCCAGCATTTT

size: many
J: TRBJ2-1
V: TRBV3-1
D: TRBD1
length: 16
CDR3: CASSQTGTGAYDEQFF
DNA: TGTGCCAGCAGCCAAACCGGGACAGGAGCGTACGATGAGCAGTTCTTC

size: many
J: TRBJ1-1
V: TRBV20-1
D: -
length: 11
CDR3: CSAGENTEAFF
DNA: TGCAGTGCTGGTGAGAACACTGAAGCTTTCTTT

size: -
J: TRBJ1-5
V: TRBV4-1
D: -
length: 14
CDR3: CAAARGLSNQPQHF
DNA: TGCGCCGCGGCCCGGGGGTTGTCGAATCAGCCCCAGCATTTT

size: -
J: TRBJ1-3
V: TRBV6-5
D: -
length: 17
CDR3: CASSYLVFGVSGNTIYF
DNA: TGTGCCAGCAGTTACTTGGTGTTTGGGGTGTCTGGAAACACCATATATTTT

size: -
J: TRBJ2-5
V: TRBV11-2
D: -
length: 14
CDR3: CASSLGGWGEAQYF
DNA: TGTGCCAGCAGCTTAGGGGGATGGGGAGAGGCCCAGTACTTC

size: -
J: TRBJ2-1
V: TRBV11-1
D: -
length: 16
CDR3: CASKGNKRSSYNEQFF
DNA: TGTGCCAGCAAAGGAAACAAGCGGAGCTCCTACAATGAGCAGTTCTTC

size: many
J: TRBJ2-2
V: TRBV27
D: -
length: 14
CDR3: CASSFGKANGELFF
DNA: TGTGCCAGCAGTTTCGGAAAGGCGAACGGGGAGCTGTTTTTT

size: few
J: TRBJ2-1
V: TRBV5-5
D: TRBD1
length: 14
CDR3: CASASNRAGGEQFF
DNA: TGTGCCAGCGCCTCTAACCGCGCAGGGGGTGAGCAGTTCTTC

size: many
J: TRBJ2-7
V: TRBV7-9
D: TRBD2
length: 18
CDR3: CASSLFPGASGSSYEQYF
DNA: TGTGCCAGCAGCTTATTTCCCGGGGCTAGCGGTTCTTCCTACGAGCAGTACTTC

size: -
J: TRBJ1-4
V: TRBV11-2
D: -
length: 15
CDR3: CASSPSGSRDEKLFF
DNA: TGTGCCAGCAGCCCTAGTGGCAGTAGGGATGAAAAACTGTTTTTT

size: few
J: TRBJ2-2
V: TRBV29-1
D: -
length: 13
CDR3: CSVATVGTGELFF
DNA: TGCAGCGTTGCGACAGTGGGCACCGGGGAGCTGTTTTTT

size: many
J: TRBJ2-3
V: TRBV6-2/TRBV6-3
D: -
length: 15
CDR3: CASSERGPSTDTQYF
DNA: TGTGCCAGCAGTGAACGGGGACCTAGCACAGATACGCAGTATTTT

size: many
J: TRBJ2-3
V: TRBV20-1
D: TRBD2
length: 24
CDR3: CSAKWTPGQLVGAGGLSRADTQYF
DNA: TGCAGTGCCAAGTGGACCCCGGGACAGCTTGTTGGAGCGGGAGGGCTTTCCCGCGCAGATACGCAGTATTTT

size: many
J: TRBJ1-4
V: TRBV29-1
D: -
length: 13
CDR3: CSAVSDPNEKLFF
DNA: TGCAGCGCCGTTTCGGACCCGAATGAAAAACTGTTTTTT

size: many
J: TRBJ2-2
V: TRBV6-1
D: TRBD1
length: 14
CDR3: CASSENRGTGELFF
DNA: TGTGCCAGCAGTGAGAACAGGGGCACCGGGGAGCTGTTTTTT

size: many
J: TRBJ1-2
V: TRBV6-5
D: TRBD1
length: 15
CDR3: CASSSPGTGINGYTF
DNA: TGTGCCAGCAGTTCTCCGGGGACAGGGATTAATGGCTACACCTTC

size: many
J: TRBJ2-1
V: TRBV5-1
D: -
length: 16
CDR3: CASSLGFSTSYNEQFF
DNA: TGCGCCAGCAGCTTGGGTTTCTCAACCTCCTACAATGAGCAGTTCTTC

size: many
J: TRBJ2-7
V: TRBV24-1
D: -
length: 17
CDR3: CATSGLSTTGMTYEQYF
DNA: TGTGCCACCAGTGGCCTGAGTACAACAGGAATGACTTACGAGCAGTACTTC

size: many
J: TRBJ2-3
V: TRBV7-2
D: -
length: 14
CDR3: CASRLAAQLDTQYF
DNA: TGTGCCAGCAGGCTGGCAGCCCAACTAGATACGCAGTATTTT

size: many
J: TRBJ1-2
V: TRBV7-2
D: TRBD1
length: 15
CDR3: CASSPEGQGSRGYTF
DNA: TGTGCCAGCAGCCCTGAGGGACAGGGGAGTCGCGGCTACACCTTC

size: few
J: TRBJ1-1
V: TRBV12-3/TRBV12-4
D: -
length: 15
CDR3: CASSLSGWGNTEAFF
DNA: TGTGCCAGCAGTTTGTCAGGGTGGGGGAACACTGAAGCTTTCTTT

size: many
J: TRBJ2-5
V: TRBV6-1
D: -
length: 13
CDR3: CASRKGREETQYF
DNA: TGTGCCAGCAGGAAAGGACGGGAAGAGACCCAGTACTTC

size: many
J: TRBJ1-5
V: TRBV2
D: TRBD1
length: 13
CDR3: CASRADRDQPQHF
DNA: TGTGCCAGCCGAGCGGACAGGGATCAGCCCCAGCATTTT

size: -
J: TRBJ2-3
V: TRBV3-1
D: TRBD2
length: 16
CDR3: CASSPQLAGGRGTQYF
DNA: TGTGCCAGCAGCCCCCAACTAGCGGGGGGGCGTGGGACGCAGTATTTT

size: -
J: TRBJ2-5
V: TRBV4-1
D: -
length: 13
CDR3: CASSFGEEETQYF
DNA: TGCGCCAGCAGCTTCGGAGAGGAAGAGACCCAGTACTTC

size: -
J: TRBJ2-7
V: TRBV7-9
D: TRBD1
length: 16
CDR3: CASSAAPGTGGYEQYF
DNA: TGTGCCAGCAGCGCCGCCCCCGGGACAGGGGGATACGAGCAGTACTTC

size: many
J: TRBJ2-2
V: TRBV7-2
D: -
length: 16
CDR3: CASSRTGGLSSGELFF
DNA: TGTGCCAGCAGCCGCACTGGGGGATTAAGTTCCGGGGAGCTGTTTTTT

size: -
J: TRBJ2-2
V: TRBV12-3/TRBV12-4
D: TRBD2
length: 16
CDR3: CASGRRLAGNTGELFF
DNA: TGTGCCAGCGGACGAAGACTAGCGGGCAACACCGGGGAGCTGTTTTTT

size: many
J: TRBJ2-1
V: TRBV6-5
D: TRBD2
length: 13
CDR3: CASSLTSGAEQFF
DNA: TGTGCCAGCAGTTTGACTAGCGGAGCTGAGCAGTTCTTC

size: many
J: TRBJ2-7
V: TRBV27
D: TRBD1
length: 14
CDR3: CASSSGTGFYEQYF
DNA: TGTGCCAGCAGTTCCGGGACAGGGTTCTACGAGCAGTACTTC

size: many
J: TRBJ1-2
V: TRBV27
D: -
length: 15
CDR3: CASTPTGLHNYGYTF
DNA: TGTGCCAGCACCCCGACAGGACTCCACAACTATGGCTACACCTTC

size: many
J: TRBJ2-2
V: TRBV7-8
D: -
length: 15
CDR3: CASSLVGLNTGELFF
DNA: TGTGCCAGCAGCTTAGTGGGACTCAACACCGGGGAGCTGTTTTTT

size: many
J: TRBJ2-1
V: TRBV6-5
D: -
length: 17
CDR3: CASSYSYGLASDNEQFF
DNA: TGTGCCAGCAGTTACTCCTACGGGCTAGCTTCGGACAATGAGCAGTTCTTC

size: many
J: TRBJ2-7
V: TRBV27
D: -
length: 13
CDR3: CASSLSFRHEQYF
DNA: TGTGCCAGCAGTTTATCGTTTAGGCACGAGCAGTACTTC

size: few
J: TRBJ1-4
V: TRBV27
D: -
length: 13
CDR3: CASSPSFNEKLFF
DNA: TGTGCCAGCAGTCCCTCCTTTAATGAAAAACTGTTTTTT

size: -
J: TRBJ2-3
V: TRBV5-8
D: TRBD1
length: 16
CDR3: CASSLGDRVSTNTQYF
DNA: TGTGCCAGCAGCTTGGGGGACAGGGTCAGCACAAATACGCAGTATTTT